The 23 T cell receptor beta chains presented below share a single source sample, sequenced in a study of regulatory T cells in long-lasting Graves disease listed by TCRdb under 2021. Libraries were made using multiplex PCR. Sequencing relied on an Illumina HiSeq 4000. TCR beta libraries were built with iRepertoire HTBI primers and Arm-PCR amplification of CDR3 regions. TCRdb's own reprocessing of the public reads used fastp at Q25 and MiXCR and kept productive beta chains. Every CDR3 protein is listed once, alongside the most common genes and DNA of its rows. For this sample the table gives some 200,000 distinct CDR3 sequences, of which roughly 20% were detected only once. The ten biggest clones cover approximately 10% of the sample. The sample's time point label is to be understood as: newly diagnosed GD, antithyroid drugs for less than 3 months. For both TCR sequencing and RNA sequencing, RNA was extracted from PBMCs using TRIzol.

The sample also formed part of further work on T cells in Graves' hyperthyroidism and ophthalmopathy.

Specimen: peripheral blood mononuclear cells (PBMCs), collected at new diagnosis, from a patient treated with antithyroid drugs. These receptors were obtained from a woman aged 25 to 39 with Graves disease. Donor details come from another sample of the same person, matched by shared clones.

Concerning this clonotype: A far more abundant clone sits one base away, making this likely a read error. V is TRBV12-3 or TRBV12-4 and J is TRBJ2-3; possible D gene TRBD2, 6 bases. CDR3 size: 18 residues. CDR3 amino acids: CASGDKDGSPATTGTQYF. The CDR3 region has the DNA TGTGCCAGTGGGGATAAGGACGGGAGCCCCGCAACCACAGGTACGCAGTATTTT.

This clonotype appeared many times. V usage is TRBV4-1 and J usage is TRBJ1-2; D call uncertain. This CDR3 comprises 12 residues. CDR1 MGHRA and CDR2 YSYEKL come from the germline V gene. V lost 0 bases, J lost 2 bases, and 1 base lay in between. The CDR3 coding sequence is TGCGCCAGCAGCCAAGACAACTATGGCTACACCTTC. Amino acid sequence: CASSQDNYGYTF.

This chain uses TRBV12-3 or TRBV12-4 with TRBJ2-7; D ambiguous. Trimming stripped 5 bases from V and 3 bases from J, with 8 bases between. This CDR3 contains 12 residues. The CDR3 spells CASSLTHYEQYF. Here the CDR3 DNA reads TGTGCCAGCAGTCTTACCCACTACGAGCAGTACTTC.

The CDR3 bases are TGTGCCAGCTCACCAGGACTAGCGGGAGAGTCAGATACGCAGTATTTT. Amino acid sequence: CASSPGLAGESDTQYF. The chain combines TRBV18 with TRBJ2-3, with 13 bases lining up with TRBD2. CDR1 KGHSH and CDR2 LQKENI come from the germline V gene. This CDR3 has 16 amino acids. Trimming cost V 2 bases and J 4 bases; bases outside gene matches: 3.

This clonotype has a count of ten or more. The chain employs TRBV5-1 and TRBJ1-1; D remains ambiguous. Germline V gene data show CDR1 as SGHRS and CDR2 as YFSETQ. This CDR3 is built from 15 residues. V was pared by 0 bases and J by 1 base, with 10 bases between. The CDR3 loop reads CASSLEVSANTEAFF. CDR3 nucleotides: TGCGCCAGCAGCTTGGAGGTCAGCGCGAACACTGAAGCTTTCTTT.

In its sample, this clonotype was seen many times. The chain links TRBV11-3 to TRBJ2-4; D perhaps matches TRBD1 (7 bases). The CDR3 is made up of 14 amino acids. The V gene's germline CDR1 is SGHNT and CDR2 YENEEA. V lost 5 bases to trimming and J lost 1 base, with 9 bases between them. CDR3 in DNA: TGTGCCAGCAGCGCAGGGGGGGCCAAAAACATTCAGTACTTC. Translating gives CASSAGGAKNIQYF.

The DNA for the CDR3 is TGTGCCAGCAGTTCCTTTGACTACAATGAGCAGTTCTTC. Its translation is CASSSFDYNEQFF. This chain links TRBV12-3 or TRBV12-4 with TRBJ2-1; D is undetermined. The V end was cut by 4 bases, the J end by 3 bases, with 7 bases between. The CDR3 sequence is 13 residues long.

This clonotype came up many times. This chain uses TRBV7-9 with TRBJ1-4; 9 positions agree with TRBD1. The CDR3 covers 14 residues. V was clipped by 5 bases and J by 6 bases; unmatched bases: 4. Germline CDR1 and CDR2: SEHNR and FQNEAQ (reference sequence). The CDR3 coding sequence is TGTGCCAGCAGCCGGGGACAGGGAGATGAAAAACTGTTTTTT. This codes for CASSRGQGDEKLFF.

This clonotype was recorded at least ten times. The chain is built from TRBV7-6 and TRBJ2-5; D possibly corresponds to TRBD1 (6 bases). This CDR3 has 15 residues. CDR1 SGHVS and CDR2 FNYEAQ come from the germline V gene. Deletions cut 1 base from V and 3 bases from J, with 12 bases between. The CDR3 DNA follows: TGTGCCAGCAGCTTAGGGCCAGGGGAAAAAGAGACCCAGTACTTC. Translation gives CASSLGPGEKETQYF.

This clonotype was found many times. The chain carries TRBV3-1 and TRBJ1-6, with 7 bases matching TRBD1. This CDR3 has 13 amino acids. CDR1 is LGHDT and CDR2 is YNNKEL in the germline V gene (reference sequence). With V trimmed by 6 bases and J by 8 bases, 4 bases remained unmatched. In DNA form, the CDR3 reads TGTGCCAGCAGGTCTACAGGGGATTCACCCCTCCACTTT. Protein product: CASRSTGDSPLHF.

This clonotype was counted many times. The chain uses TRBV28 and TRBJ2-7; tentative D call: TRBD2 (6 bases). Trimming removed 7 bases at V and 4 bases at J, with 14 bases between. CDR1 MDHEN and CDR2 SYDVKM come from the germline V gene. The CDR3 consists of 13 residues. The CDR3 protein is CASTLGGGYEQYF. The CDR3 nucleotides read TGTGCCAGCACCCTCGGCGGAGGGTACGAGCAGTACTTC.

The table lists this clonotype with many counts. The chain combines TRBV11-3 with TRBJ1-1; D ambiguous. The CDR3 is made up of 14 amino acids. Looked up from germline, CDR1 is SGHNT and CDR2 is YENEEA. V dropped 1 base and J dropped 4 bases, with 10 bases sitting between them. The DNA of the CDR3 is TGTGCCAGCAGCTTAGCCCTGGGGTTCACTGAAGCTTTCTTT. This translates into CASSLALGFTEAFF.

This clonotype showed up just once. V is TRBV28 and J is TRBJ2-2; TRBD1 aligns across 11 bases. V lost 6 bases and J lost 5; bases outside the gene matches: 8. The CDR3 covers 16 residues. From germline, CDR1 is MDHEN and CDR2 SYDVKM. The CDR3 nucleotides are TGTGCCAGCAGCCCCCCGGGACAGGGGGAGACCGGGGAGCTGTTTTTT. It translates to CASSPPGQGETGELFF.

This clonotype was counted ten times or more. V gene TRBV2 combines with J gene TRBJ1-5, with D possibly being TRBD1 (5 bases). The V gene's germline CDR1 is SNHLY and CDR2 FYNNEI. V lost 3 bases, J lost 2 bases, and 8 bases lay in between. CDR3 length equals 14 residues. The CDR3 sequence is CASSEEQGNQPQHF. CDR3 nucleotide sequence: TGTGCCAGCAGTGAGGAACAGGGCAATCAGCCCCAGCATTTT.

The table lists this clonotype with many counts. The CDR3 protein is CASSLAVGGANTEAFF. For the CDR3, the DNA is TGTGCCAGCAGCTTAGCCGTCGGAGGGGCGAACACTGAAGCTTTCTTT. V and J are TRBV13 and TRBJ1-1; maybe TRBD1 (5 bases). The CDR3 consists of 16 residues. Trimming stripped 1 base from V and 1 base from J, with 13 bases between. Germline values: CDR1 PRHDT, CDR2 FYEKMQ (reference sequence).

This clonotype showed up just a few times. V usage is TRBV25-1 and J usage is TRBJ2-5; D gene ambiguous. Germline-derived CDR1 and CDR2 are MGHDK and SYGVNS. The CDR3 loop spans 16 amino acids. V lost 5 bases and J 0 bases, leaving 16 bases between the germline ends. CDR3 protein: CASSPAAPGYQETQYF. CDR3 DNA sequence: TGTGCCAGCAGTCCGGCAGCACCTGGGTACCAAGAGACCCAGTACTTC.

This chain connects TRBV15 to TRBJ2-1; 7 nucleotides line up with TRBD2. CDR1 and CDR2 from the germline V gene are LNHNV and YYDKDF (reference sequence). The CDR3 runs to 17 residues. The V and J ends lost 4 bases and 6 bases, in that order; junction bases with no gene match: 15. As DNA, the CDR3 is TGTGCCACCAGCATTTCACGACTAGCCACCTCCCTCAATGAGCAGTTCTTC. Translated: CATSISRLATSLNEQFF.

This clonotype was observed a handful of times. The chain uses TRBV10-2 and TRBJ1-3; perhaps TRBD1 as D (6 bases). Per the germline V gene, CDR1 is WSHSY and CDR2 is SAAADI. This CDR3 is built from 16 residues. With 5 bases removed from V and 0 bases from J, the gap between germline ends came to 14 bases. The CDR3 DNA reads TGCGCCAGCAGTTTAACAGGGATGGCCTCTGGAAACACCATATATTTT. As protein: CASSLTGMASGNTIYF.

The V and J genes are TRBV11-2 and TRBJ2-7; 9 bases agree with TRBD1. The length of the CDR3 is 16 residues. Per germline, CDR1 SGHAT and CDR2 FQNNGV. Trimming removed 3 bases from V and 1 base from J; junction bases left unmatched: 7. CDR3 sequence reads: CASSFEPGQGSYEQYF. CDR3 coding DNA: TGTGCCAGCAGCTTCGAACCGGGACAGGGTTCCTACGAGCAGTACTTC.

There are many counts of this clonotype. The chain couples TRBV20-1 to TRBJ1-1; D is unclear. The germline V and J ends were trimmed by 5 bases and 0 bases, with 16 bases remaining between them. CDR1 is DFQATT and CDR2 is SNEGSKA in the germline V gene (reference sequence). This CDR3 is 15 amino acids long. For the CDR3, the DNA is TGCAGTGCTTCGGCAGGTCACCCCCTGAACACTGAAGCTTTCTTT. Amino acids: CSASAGHPLNTEAFF.

This clonotype was observed many times. This sequence joins TRBV28 and TRBJ2-7; weak D call: TRBD1 (6 bases). Trimming took 3 bases from V and 6 from J, leaving 9 bases between them. The CDR3 is 12 amino acids. Germline CDR1 MDHEN, CDR2 SYDVKM. Written as DNA, the CDR3 is TGTGCCAGCAGTTTGGGCAGGGGCGAGCAGTACTTC. It is translated as CASSLGRGEQYF. The variable domain in full, completed from reference TRBV28 and TRBJ2-7, reads DVKVTQSSRYLVKRTGEKVFLECVQDMDHENMFWYRQDPGLGLRLIYFSYDVKMKEKGDIPEGYSVSREKKERFSLILESASTNQTSMYLCASSLGRGEQYFGPGTRLTVT.

The gene calls are TRBV7-6 and TRBJ1-4, with D tentatively TRBD1 (6 bases). CDR3 length: 14 amino acids. Trimming shortened V by 1 base and J by 8 bases, and 11 bases separated the two germline ends. Germline values: CDR1 SGHVS, CDR2 FNYEAQ. CDR3 region: CASSLVQGGEKLFF. The CDR3 DNA sequence: TGTGCCAGCAGCTTAGTACAGGGAGGGGAAAAACTGTTTTTT.

Ten or more counts support this clonotype. This chain uses TRBV20-1 with TRBJ1-2, with a tentative D call TRBD1 (5 bases). CDR3 size: 14 residues. Trimming cost V 0 bases and J 4 bases, with 12 bases left between them. Germline loops: CDR1 DFQATT, CDR2 SNEGSKA (reference sequence). The CDR3 loop is CSAREGGATYGYTF. CDR3 nucleotide sequence: TGCAGTGCTAGAGAGGGGGGAGCAACCTATGGCTACACCTTC.